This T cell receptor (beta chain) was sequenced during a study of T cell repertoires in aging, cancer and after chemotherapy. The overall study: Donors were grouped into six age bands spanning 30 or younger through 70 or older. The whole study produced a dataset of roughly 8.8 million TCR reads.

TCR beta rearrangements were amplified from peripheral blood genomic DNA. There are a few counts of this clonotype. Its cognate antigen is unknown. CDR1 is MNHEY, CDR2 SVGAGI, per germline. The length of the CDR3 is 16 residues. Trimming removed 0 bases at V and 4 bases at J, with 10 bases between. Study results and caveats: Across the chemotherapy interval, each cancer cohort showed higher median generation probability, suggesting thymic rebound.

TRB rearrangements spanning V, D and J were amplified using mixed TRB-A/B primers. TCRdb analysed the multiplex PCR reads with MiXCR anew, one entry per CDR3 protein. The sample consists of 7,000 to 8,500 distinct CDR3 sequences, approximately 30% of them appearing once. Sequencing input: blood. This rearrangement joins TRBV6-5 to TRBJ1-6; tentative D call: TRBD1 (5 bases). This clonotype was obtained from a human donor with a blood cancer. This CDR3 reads CASSYSGTGYNSPLHF. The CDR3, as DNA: TGTGCCAGCAGTTACTCGGGGACGGGATATAATTCACCCCTCCACTTT.